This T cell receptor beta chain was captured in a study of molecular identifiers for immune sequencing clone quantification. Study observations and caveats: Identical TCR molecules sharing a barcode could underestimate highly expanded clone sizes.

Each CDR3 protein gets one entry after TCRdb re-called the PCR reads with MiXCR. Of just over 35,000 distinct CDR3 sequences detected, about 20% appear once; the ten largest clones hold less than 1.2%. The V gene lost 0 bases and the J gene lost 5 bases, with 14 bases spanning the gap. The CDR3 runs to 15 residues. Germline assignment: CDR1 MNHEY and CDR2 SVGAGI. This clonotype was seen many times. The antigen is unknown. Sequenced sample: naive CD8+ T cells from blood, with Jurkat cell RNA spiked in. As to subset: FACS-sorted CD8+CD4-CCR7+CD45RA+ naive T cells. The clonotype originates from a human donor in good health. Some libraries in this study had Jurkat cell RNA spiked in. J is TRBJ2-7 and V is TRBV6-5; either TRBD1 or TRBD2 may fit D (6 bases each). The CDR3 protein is CASSYSVGGLDEQYF. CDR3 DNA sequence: TGTGCCAGCAGTTACTCGGTAGGGGGGCTGGACGAGCAGTACTTC.